These 30 T cell receptor beta chains were sequenced from one sample in a study of shared clonotypes between healthy human individuals. The protocol was immunoSEQ multiplex PCR, while the TCRdb copy is restricted to in-frame clones and leaves out a portion. The sample lists some 240,000 clones; approximately 65% were seen once. Sequences were obtained from memory CD4+ T cells sorted from blood. Subset reported: CD45RA-negative fraction. Receptors were obtained from a man aged 25-45 years in good health.

This clone has more than one count but fewer than ten. This rearrangement joins TRBV2 to TRBJ1-5; D is unresolved. CDR3 length: 13 amino acids. Deletions cut 10 bases from V and 4 bases from J, with 14 bases between. CDR1 and CDR2 from the germline V gene are SNHLY and FYNNEI. This CDR3 reads CATRNRENQPQHF. The CDR3 coding sequence is TGTGCCACCAGAAATCGGGAGAATCAGCCCCAGCATTTT.

The chain employs TRBV7-2 and TRBJ1-5; D might be TRBD1 (5 bases). Between the trimmed V and J ends, which lost 5 bases and 8 bases, there was a span of 13 bases. Germline loops: CDR1 SGHTA, CDR2 FQGNSA. There are 13 residues in the CDR3. CDR3 protein: CASSRDWGEPQHF. In DNA form, the CDR3 reads TGTGCCAGCAGCCGGGACTGGGGGGAGCCCCAGCATTTT.

This sequence joins TRBV5-1 and TRBJ2-1; D possibly matches TRBD1 or TRBD2 (5 bases each). V dropped 1 base and J dropped 8 bases, with 10 bases sitting between them. This CDR3 has 13 residues. CDR1 and CDR2 (germline): SGHRS, YFSETQ. The CDR3 DNA reads TGCGCCAGCAGCTTGTGGGGGACCGATGAGCAGTTCTTC. Its protein product is CASSLWGTDEQFF. The variable domain in full, completed from reference TRBV5-1 and TRBJ2-1, reads KAGVTQTPRYLIKTRGQQVTLSCSPISGHRSVSWYQQTPGQGLQFLFEYFSETQRNKGNFPGRFSGRQFSNSRSEMNVSTLELGDSALYLCASSLWGTDEQFFGPGTRLTVL.

The V call is TRBV15, the J call TRBJ2-1; no clear D gene. Deletions cut 5 bases from V and 9 bases from J, with 17 bases between. The CDR3 runs 14 residues. The germline V gene has CDR1 LNHNV and CDR2 YYDKDF (reference sequence). CDR3 protein: CATSPDNRASEQFF. The CDR3 DNA reads TGTGCCACCAGCCCGGATAATCGAGCCAGTGAGCAGTTCTTC.

This clone was seen only a few times. The chain links TRBV7-6 to TRBJ2-3, with 7 bases aligning to TRBD2. Germline CDR1 and CDR2: SGHVS and FNYEAQ. V lost 0 bases and J lost 0; bases outside the gene matches: 0. There are 15 residues in the CDR3. The CDR3 loop is CASSLAGGSTDTQYF. The CDR3 bases are TGTGCCAGCAGCTTAGCGGGAGGGAGCACAGATACGCAGTATTTT. The entire variable domain, with the rest obtained from reference TRBV7-6 and TRBJ2-3, is as follows: GAGVSQSPRYKVTKRGQDVALRCDPISGHVSLYWYRQALGQGPEFLTYFNYEAQQDKSGLPNDRFSAERPEGSISTLTIQRTEQRDSAMYRCASSLAGGSTDTQYFGPGTRLTVL.

The chain has TRBV7-3 and TRBJ2-7; unclear D gene. Trimming took off 0 bases at V and 5 bases at J, with 14 bases between the two ends. The CDR3 spans 15 residues. Germline V lookup: CDR1 SGHTA, CDR2 FQGTGA. CDR3 bases: TGTGCCAGCAGCTTAACTCGGTACGGACCCCACGAGCAGTACTTC. Amino acids: CASSLTRYGPHEQYF.

V gene TRBV29-1 combines with J gene TRBJ2-3; unclear D gene. V lost 1 base and J 2 bases, leaving 7 bases between the germline ends. Germline loops: CDR1 SQVTM, CDR2 ANQGSEA. The CDR3 is 13 residues long. The CDR3: CSVEGQVTDTQYF. The CDR3 DNA sequence: TGCAGCGTTGAAGGGCAGGTCACAGATACGCAGTATTTT.

This clone has just a few counts. The chain couples TRBV11-3 to TRBJ1-2; D uncertain. V gave up 10 bases and J gave up 8 bases, with 26 bases separating them. CDR3 length: 15 amino acids. Per the germline V gene, CDR1 is SGHNT and CDR2 is YENEEA. For the CDR3, the DNA is TGTGCCACCTATCATGGGGAGTTAACTAAGGTGGGCTACACCTTC. Amino acid sequence: CATYHGELTKVGYTF.

The chain uses TRBV27 and TRBJ2-3; tentatively, D is TRBD1 (5 bases). This CDR3 region has 16 residues. The germline V and J ends were trimmed by 1 base and 7 bases, with 18 bases remaining between them. Germline CDR1 MNHEY, CDR2 SMNVEV (reference sequence). CDR3 amino acids: CASSLYSGLPVNTQYF. The DNA of the CDR3 is TGTGCCAGCAGTTTATACTCAGGGCTCCCGGTGAATACGCAGTATTTT.

The table lists this clone with many counts. At one boundary the junction diverges from the germline segment, which might be a read error. The chain has TRBV7-7 and TRBJ2-3; D remains unclear. This CDR3 has 13 amino acids. CDR1 is SSHAT, CDR2 FNYEAQ, per germline (reference sequence). CDR3 loop: CASSLKSADTQYF. CDR3 nucleotide sequence: TGTGCTAGCAGCTTAAAGTCGGCAGATACGCAGTATTTT. The variable domain in full, with the rest retrieved from reference TRBV7-7 and TRBJ2-3, is GAGVSQSPRYKVTKRGQDVTLRCDPISSHATLYWYQQALGQGPEFLTYFNYEAQPDKSGLPSDRFSAERPEGSISTLTIQRTEQRDSAMYRCASSLKSADTQYFGPGTRLTVL.

The chain uses TRBV9 and TRBJ2-7; TRBD1 agrees at 8 bases. The germline CDR1 and CDR2 sequences are SGDLS and YYNGEE. This CDR3 is built from 15 residues. The trim removed 0 bases at V and 1 base at J, leaving 3 bases unmatched. Written as DNA, the CDR3 is TGTGCCAGCAGCGTAGAACAGGGGGATTCCTACGAGCAGTACTTC. Translation gives CASSVEQGDSYEQYF.

This clone came up a few times. The V and J genes are TRBV19 and TRBJ1-2; 12 bases match TRBD1. From germline, CDR1 is LNHDA and CDR2 SQIVND (reference sequence). The CDR3 consists of 14 residues. Germline trimming cut 7 bases from V and 5 bases from J; bases unmatched to any gene: 5. CDR3 protein: CASKRDRGQYGYTF. CDR3 nucleotide sequence: TGTGCCAGTAAGCGGGACAGGGGGCAATATGGCTACACCTTC.

V usage is TRBV20-1 and J usage is TRBJ2-3; D remains ambiguous. CDR3 length: 11 amino acids. V lost 3 bases and J 5 bases, leaving 6 bases between the germline ends. Germline V lookup: CDR1 DFQATT, CDR2 SNEGSKA (reference sequence). CDR3 in amino acids: CSASSGDTQYF. The CDR3 nucleotides read TGCAGTGCTAGTTCCGGAGATACGCAGTATTTT.

The rearrangement links TRBV19 to TRBJ2-1; possible D gene TRBD2, 7 bases. With 1 base removed from V and 8 bases from J, the gap between germline ends came to 9 bases. The CDR3 loop spans 13 amino acids. Germline CDR1 and CDR2: LNHDA and SQIVND (reference sequence). In DNA, the CDR3 is TGTGCCAGTAGTATAGCGGGGGGCGATGAGCAGTTCTTC. Its protein product is CASSIAGGDEQFF.

The chain employs TRBV11-3 and TRBJ2-5, with no clear D. The CDR3 consists of 13 residues. Germline CDR1 SGHNT, CDR2 YENEEA. The germline V and J ends were trimmed by 1 base and 3 bases, with 6 bases remaining between them. CDR3 sequence: CASSLVGEETQYF. CDR3 nucleotides: TGTGCCAGCAGCTTAGTTGGGGAAGAGACCCAGTACTTC.

About this clone: Additional DNA sequences in this sample encode the identical CDR3. The V and J genes are TRBV19 and TRBJ2-1; D is uncertain. The germline V and J ends were trimmed by 5 bases and 7 bases, with 6 bases remaining between them. The CDR3 is made up of 11 amino acids. Germline values: CDR1 LNHDA, CDR2 SQIVND (reference sequence). The CDR3 here is CASSRWNEQFF. In nucleotides, the CDR3 is TGTGCCAGTAGTCGATGGAATGAGCAGTTCTTC.

The rearrangement joins TRBV7-9 to TRBJ2-7; TRBD2 agrees at 7 bases. CDR1 is SEHNR and CDR2 is FQNEAQ in the germline V gene (reference sequence). V lost 5 bases to trimming and J lost 2 bases; unmatched junction nucleotides: 9. The CDR3 runs to 15 residues. CDR3 sequence (DNA): TGTGCCAGCAGCCGCCTGGGGGGGGGAGCCTACGAGCAGTACTTC. It specifies CASSRLGGGAYEQYF.

The DNA of the CDR3 is TGTGCCAGCAGTACAGCAGGGGGGGCAAATCAGCCCCAGCATTTT. Translated: CASSTAGGANQPQHF. The chain uses TRBV28 and TRBJ1-5, with TRBD1 matching over 7 bases. The CDR3 runs to 15 residues. V shed 5 bases and J 4 bases; nucleotides not matched to a gene: 8. Germline assignment: CDR1 MDHEN and CDR2 SYDVKM. The whole variable domain, filled in from reference TRBV28 and TRBJ1-5, reads DVKVTQSSRYLVKRTGEKVFLECVQDMDHENMFWYRQDPGLGLRLIYFSYDVKMKEKGDIPEGYSVSREKKERFSLILESASTNQTSMYLCASSTAGGANQPQHFGDGTRLSIL.

The chain employs TRBV5-6 and TRBJ1-4; a possible D gene is TRBD1 (6 bases). Germline-derived CDR1 and CDR2 are SGHDT and YYEEEE. This CDR3 is 15 amino acids long. Trimming cost V 0 bases and J 13 bases, with 19 bases left between them. The CDR3 sequence is CASSLAFGTNPTLFF. In nucleotides, the CDR3 is TGTGCCAGCAGCTTGGCCTTCGGGACAAATCCCACACTGTTTTTT.

This clone was seen repeatedly, ten times or more. The chain combines TRBV18 with TRBJ2-5; D is possibly TRBD2 (6 bases). The CDR3 is 13 residues long. The germline gives CDR1 KGHSH, CDR2 LQKENI. Trimming removed 2 bases from V and 7 bases from J, with 11 bases in between. DNA for the CDR3: TGTGCCAGCTCACCAACGGGGACTCGGACCCAGTACTTC. Translation gives CASSPTGTRTQYF.

J is TRBJ2-6 and V is TRBV5-1; a weak D match, TRBD1 (5 bases). V lost 2 bases, J lost 4 bases, and 10 bases lay in between. Germline loops: CDR1 SGHRS, CDR2 YFSETQ. This CDR3 is built from 15 residues. The CDR3 loop is CASSFKGSGANVLTF. DNA of the CDR3: TGCGCCAGCAGCTTTAAGGGGTCCGGGGCCAACGTCCTGACTTTC. Filled out from reference TRBV5-1 and TRBJ2-6, the complete variable domain reads KAGVTQTPRYLIKTRGQQVTLSCSPISGHRSVSWYQQTPGQGLQFLFEYFSETQRNKGNFPGRFSGRQFSNSRSEMNVSTLELGDSALYLCASSFKGSGANVLTFGAGSRLTVL.

This chain joins TRBV11-2 and TRBJ2-2; no definite D call. The V end was cut by 3 bases, the J end by 1 base, with 9 bases between. This CDR3 has 15 amino acids. Germline-derived CDR1 and CDR2 are SGHAT and FQNNGV. The CDR3 here is CASSFRAQNTGELFF. The CDR3, as DNA: TGTGCCAGCAGCTTCCGGGCCCAGAACACCGGGGAGCTGTTTTTT.

This clone was found a few times. The chain carries TRBV9 and TRBJ2-3, with D possibly being TRBD1 or TRBD2 (5 bases each). The CDR3 is 15 amino acids. V lost 4 bases and J 3 bases, leaving 15 bases between the germline ends. Per the germline V gene, CDR1 is SGDLS and CDR2 is YYNGEE. CDR3 residues: CASSPTGAMTDTQYF. The DNA for the CDR3 is TGTGCCAGCAGCCCGACCGGGGCAATGACAGATACGCAGTATTTT.

This clone was counted only a few times. Additional DNA sequences in this sample encode the identical CDR3. The gene calls are TRBV5-1 and TRBJ2-2; D gene uncertain. Per the germline V gene, CDR1 is SGHRS and CDR2 is YFSETQ. This CDR3 has 13 amino acids. Trimming removed 0 bases from V and 4 bases from J, with 4 bases in between. The CDR3 loop reads CASSLEPTGELFF. CDR3 nucleotides: TGCGCCAGCAGCTTGGAGCCCACCGGGGAGCTGTTTTTT.

The chain employs TRBV5-8 and TRBJ1-2; 7 bases line up with TRBD1. J gave up 2 bases and V 4 bases, and 14 bases lay outside the gene matches. Germline lookup yields CDR1 SGHTS and CDR2 YDEGEE. The CDR3 is 17 amino acids. CDR3 sequence reads: CASSLRQGKGGNYGYTF. The CDR3 nucleotides are TGTGCCAGCAGCCTTCGACAGGGTAAAGGGGGAAACTATGGCTACACCTTC.

A word on this clone: One end of the junction fails to match germline, which may point to a read error. The V and J genes are TRBV7-2 and TRBJ2-2; 7 bases fit TRBD1. The CDR3 runs 15 residues. Germline V gene data show CDR1 as SGHTA and CDR2 as FQGNSA. CDR3 amino acids: CANSLGDRRTGELFF. The CDR3 DNA reads TGTGCCAACAGCTTAGGGGACAGACGCACCGGGGAGCTGTTTTTT. The full variable domain, completed using reference TRBV7-2 and TRBJ2-2, is GAGVSQSPSNKVTEKGKDVELRCDPISGHTALYWYRQSLGQGLEFLIYFQGNSAPDKSGLPSDRFSAERTGGSVSTLTIQRTQQEDSAVYLCANSLGDRRTGELFFGEGSRLTVL.

The chain links TRBV28 to TRBJ2-1; TRBD1 matches 12 bases. The CDR3 is made up of 15 amino acids. V gave up 10 bases and J gave up 7 bases; unmatched junction bases: 11. Germline V gene lookup returns CDR1 MDHEN and CDR2 SYDVKM. CDR3 loop: CATRSPGQGANEQFF. For the CDR3, the DNA is TGTGCCACTAGATCCCCGGGACAGGGGGCAAATGAGCAGTTCTTC. Supplemented by reference TRBV28 and TRBJ2-1, the full variable domain reads DVKVTQSSRYLVKRTGEKVFLECVQDMDHENMFWYRQDPGLGLRLIYFSYDVKMKEKGDIPEGYSVSREKKERFSLILESASTNQTSMYLCATRSPGQGANEQFFGPGTRLTVL.

This clone is a singleton in its sample. This could be a read error, since a much larger clone is one nucleotide away. The J gene is TRBJ2-4, the V gene TRBV6-5; D remains unclear. Trimming stripped 2 bases from V and 1 base from J, with 9 bases between. Germline V gene data show CDR1 as MNHEY and CDR2 as SVGAGI. The CDR3 runs 15 residues. The CDR3 reads CASSYPTGAKNIQYF. In DNA, the CDR3 is TGTGCCAGCAGTTACCCGACTGGGGCCAAAAACATTCAGTACTTC.

This clone has only a few counts. The CDR3 region has the DNA TGTGCCAGCAGTTACCGGGCCGGTGAGCAGTTCTTC. This translates into CASSYRAGEQFF. The genes are TRBV28 and TRBJ2-1; unclear D gene. Trimming left V 4 bases short and J 9 bases short, with 10 bases between. The CDR3 length is 12 residues. Germline CDR1 and CDR2: MDHEN and SYDVKM.

The V and J genes are TRBV14 and TRBJ2-7; D is ambiguous. V lost 4 bases, J lost 0 bases, and 10 bases lay in between. This CDR3 is built from 14 residues. Per the germline V gene, CDR1 is SGHDN and CDR2 is FVKESK. The CDR3 loop reads CASSPRASSYEQYF. In nucleotides, the CDR3 is TGTGCCAGCAGCCCTAGGGCGAGCTCCTACGAGCAGTACTTC.